The 24 T cell receptor beta chains below all came from one sample that was sequenced in a study of T cells in Graves' hyperthyroidism and ophthalmopathy. The source material, RNA transcripts, was used to amplify TCR beta CDR3 regions. The TCR CDR3 first-round RT-PCR relied on the HTBI primer set. TCRdb re-analysed the multiplex PCR reads in MiXCR, keeping a single row per CDR3 protein. The top ten clones hold about 4.5% of a sample with 640,000 or so distinct CDR3 sequences, 14% to 15% of them seen once. Sequenced material: blood. These TCRs come from a woman aged 40 to 50 with Graves' ophthalmopathy.

There are many counts of this clonotype. This sequence joins TRBV30 and TRBJ1-2; the D is unclear. CDR3 length: 12 amino acids. The V end was cut by 4 bases, the J end by 7 bases, with 13 bases between. CDR1 is GTSNPN and CDR2 is SVGIG in the germline V gene (reference sequence). CDR3 loop: CAWKSEESGYTF. CDR3 sequence (DNA): TGTGCCTGGAAATCAGAGGAAAGTGGCTACACCTTC.

CDR3 in amino acids: CAISEGWRESGELFF. Here the CDR3 DNA reads TGTGCCATCAGTGAAGGATGGCGGGAGTCCGGGGAGCTGTTTTTT. This sequence joins TRBV10-3 and TRBJ2-2; the match to TRBD2 covers 7 bases. Germline trimming cut 3 bases from V and 6 bases from J; bases unmatched to any gene: 7. CDR1 and CDR2 (germline): ENHRY, SYGVKD. The CDR3 is 15 residues long.

Ten or more counts support this clonotype. The chain combines TRBV29-1 with TRBJ2-7; 8 nucleotides align to TRBD2. This CDR3 has 15 amino acids. The trim removed 2 bases at V and 3 bases at J, leaving 9 bases unmatched. Germline V gene lookup returns CDR1 SQVTM and CDR2 ANQGSEA. The chain's CDR3 is CSVEYGGDPIYEQYF. The CDR3 region has the DNA TGCAGCGTTGAATACGGGGGGGACCCGATCTACGAGCAGTACTTC.

At least ten counts were recorded for this clonotype. This chain connects TRBV28 to TRBJ1-2; no firm D call. Per the germline V gene, CDR1 is MDHEN and CDR2 is SYDVKM. Deletions cut 4 bases from V and 0 bases from J, with 18 bases between. The CDR3 consists of 17 residues. The CDR3 sequence: CASSSPPRTVPNYGYTF. DNA for the CDR3: TGTGCCAGCAGTTCTCCCCCCAGGACGGTTCCTAACTATGGCTACACCTTC.

This chain links TRBV7-3 with TRBJ1-2; D possibly corresponds to TRBD1 (5 bases). CDR3 length: 17 amino acids. Germline lookup yields CDR1 SGHTA and CDR2 FQGTGA. The V end was cut by 5 bases, the J end by 4 bases, with 23 bases between. The CDR3 protein is CASSLRRSAVGGYGYTF. CDR3 DNA: TGTGCCAGCAGCCTCCGACGTAGTGCCGTCGGGGGCTATGGCTACACCTTC.

This clonotype was seen many times. The V gene is TRBV4-2, the J gene TRBJ2-5; TRBD1 matches at 9 bases. Germline values: CDR1 LGHNA, CDR2 YNFKEQ. Losses at the gene ends were 2 bases for V and 1 base for J; bases not matched to a gene: 8. The CDR3 is 17 residues long. CDR3 sequence (DNA): TGTGCCAGCAGCCAATTTCCGGGACAGGGTATCCAAGAGACCCAGTACTTC. Translating gives CASSQFPGQGIQETQYF.

This clonotype was observed many times. The V gene is TRBV7-2, the J gene TRBJ2-2; 8 bases are a match to TRBD2. CDR1 is SGHTA, CDR2 FQGNSA, per germline. This CDR3 spans 15 amino acids. After removal of 5 bases from V and 8 bases from J, the junction contained 10 bases not matched to a gene. Written as DNA, the CDR3 is TGTGCCAGCAGCACCTTGTTTAGCGGGAATGGGGAGCTGTTTTTT. Translated, it gives CASSTLFSGNGELFF.

This clonotype was seen repeatedly, ten times or more. The rearrangement uses TRBV6-2 or TRBV6-3 and TRBJ1-1; TRBD1 is a possible D gene (5 bases). The CDR3 extends over 21 amino acids. Per the germline V gene, CDR1 is MNHEY and CDR2 is SVGEGT. Deletions cut 0 bases from V and 1 base from J, with 27 bases between. CDR3 bases: TGTGCCAGCAGTTACTCGCACTTCAGAAGGGGCCATGCTCCTTCGAACACTGAAGCTTTCTTT. This translates into CASSYSHFRRGHAPSNTEAFF.

This clonotype occurred many times. The V call is TRBV12-3 or TRBV12-4, the J call TRBJ1-1; TRBD1 aligns across 9 bases. V trimming: 2 bases; J trimming: 6 bases; junction bases outside the gene matches: 7. CDR3 length: 15 residues. CDR3 residues: CASSLPTGGAAEAFF. For the CDR3, the DNA is TGTGCCAGCAGTTTACCTACAGGGGGCGCGGCTGAAGCTTTCTTT.

This clonotype was picked up a small number of times. The chain has TRBV4-2 and TRBJ2-7; 9 nucleotides line up with TRBD2. Germline CDR1 LGHNA, CDR2 YNFKEQ. V was pared by 0 bases and J by 5 bases, with 5 bases of the junction left unmatched. The CDR3 is made up of 15 amino acids. The CDR3 loop is CASSQEPLAGNEQYF. The CDR3 nucleotides read TGTGCCAGCAGCCAAGAACCACTAGCGGGCAACGAGCAGTACTTC.

This clonotype was recorded many times. The V and J genes are TRBV28 and TRBJ1-3; 8 bases map to TRBD1. Germline lookup yields CDR1 MDHEN and CDR2 SYDVKM. The CDR3 is 16 residues long. V shed 4 bases, J shed 4 bases, and the junction held 9 bases outside the gene matches. CDR3 amino acids: CASSSSGQGSGNTIYF. The CDR3 nucleotides are TGTGCCAGCAGTTCCTCCGGACAGGGCTCGGGAAACACCATATATTTT.

This clonotype was detected a few times. The rearrangement joins TRBV7-9 to TRBJ1-2; D not resolved. The CDR3 loop spans 11 amino acids. The germline V gene encodes CDR1 SEHNR and CDR2 FQNEAQ (reference sequence). Trimming cost V 4 bases and J 8 bases, with 8 bases left between them. CDR3 residues: CASSSLSGYTF. The CDR3, as DNA: TGTGCCAGCAGCTCGCTAAGCGGCTACACCTTC.

V usage is TRBV6-5 and J usage is TRBJ1-1; no reliable D call. The V gene lost 4 bases and the J gene lost 4 bases, with 10 bases spanning the gap. The CDR3 loop spans 13 amino acids. Germline V gene sequence: CDR1 MNHEY, CDR2 SVGAGI. CDR3 nucleotides: TGTGCCAGCAGTTTTTTACCAATCACTGAAGCTTTCTTT. It yields the protein CASSFLPITEAFF.

This clonotype was observed at least ten times. V and J are TRBV29-1 and TRBJ2-7; D not certain. CDR3 length: 12 residues. Germline V gene lookup returns CDR1 SQVTM and CDR2 ANQGSEA. Deletions cut 4 bases from V and 1 base from J, with 8 bases between. The CDR3 DNA is TGCAGCGTTGTAACTATTTCCTACGAGCAGTACTTC. Encoded protein: CSVVTISYEQYF.

This clonotype was detected a few times. V is TRBV25-1 and J is TRBJ2-4; D is possibly TRBD1 or TRBD2 (5 bases each). Trimming cost V 2 bases and J 0 bases, with 8 bases left between them. The germline V gene encodes CDR1 MGHDK and CDR2 SYGVNS. The CDR3 is made up of 15 amino acids. This CDR3 is CASSEGGLAKNIQYF. The CDR3 DNA reads TGTGCCAGCAGTGAAGGGGGATTAGCCAAAAACATTCAGTACTTC.

The chain joins TRBV11-1 to TRBJ1-1; the D is unclear. The CDR3 consists of 20 residues. The germline V and J ends were trimmed by 0 bases and 1 base, with 24 bases remaining between them. The germline gives CDR1 SGHAT, CDR2 FQDESV (reference sequence). The CDR3 here is CASSLAGFIGSESTNTEAFF. The CDR3 DNA reads TGTGCCAGCAGCTTAGCGGGGTTTATTGGCAGTGAGTCAACGAACACTGAAGCTTTCTTT.

This clonotype has a count of ten or more. This sequence joins TRBV20-1 and TRBJ2-7; D tentatively fits TRBD1 or TRBD2 (5 bases each). V lost 6 bases to trimming and J lost 6 bases, with 24 bases between them. From germline, CDR1 is DFQATT and CDR2 SNEGSKA (reference sequence). This CDR3 has 15 residues. The CDR3 here is CSAHPGPRPPGEQYF. Here the CDR3 DNA reads TGCAGTGCCCATCCGGGACCGAGGCCTCCTGGCGAGCAGTACTTC.

This clonotype has only one observation. This chain connects TRBV6-1 to TRBJ1-1, with D possibly TRBD1 on 6 matching bases. Deletions cut 6 bases from V and 11 bases from J, with 19 bases between. The CDR3 has 13 amino acids. The V gene's germline CDR1 is MNHNS and CDR2 SASEGT. CDR3 in DNA: TGTGCCAGCAGAGAGACAGGAGGGGTTGCGGCTTTCTTT. Translating gives CASRETGGVAAFF.

This clonotype was seen many times. The chain couples TRBV12-3 or TRBV12-4 to TRBJ1-5; 8 bases match TRBD1. The ends lost 3 bases at V and 13 bases at J; junction bases unmatched: 11. The length of the CDR3 is 14 residues. The CDR3 region is CASSFLSGGSRQHF. The CDR3 DNA sequence: TGTGCCAGCAGTTTTTTGTCAGGGGGCTCCCGGCAGCATTTT.

CDR3 sequence: CASSQDGVRASNQPQHF. The DNA for the CDR3 is TGTGCCAGCAGCCAAGATGGCGTGCGCGCTAGCAATCAGCCCCAGCATTTT. The chain couples TRBV4-2 to TRBJ1-5; D remains ambiguous. CDR1 and CDR2 (germline): LGHNA, YNFKEQ. The CDR3 contains 17 residues. V dropped 0 bases and J dropped 0 bases, with 12 bases sitting between them.

This clonotype was observed many times. This chain joins TRBV2 and TRBJ1-2; 11 bases align to TRBD1. J gave up 5 bases and V 5 bases, and 7 bases lay outside the gene matches. Germline lookup yields CDR1 SNHLY and CDR2 FYNNEI. The CDR3 spans 15 residues. The CDR3 region is CASSQGQGVGYGYTF. CDR3 coding DNA: TGTGCCAGCAGTCAGGGACAGGGGGTCGGGTATGGCTACACCTTC.

The sample holds many counts of this clonotype. This sequence joins TRBV27 and TRBJ2-7, with D hard to call. Germline V gives CDR1 MNHEY, CDR2 SMNVEV (reference sequence). V lost 4 bases, J lost 1 base, and 8 bases lay in between. This CDR3 is 13 amino acids long. CDR3 DNA: TGTGCCAGCAGTTCGACTCCTTCCTACGAGCAGTACTTC. Translating gives CASSSTPSYEQYF.

In its sample, this clonotype was seen many times. This chain uses TRBV2 with TRBJ2-2, with no clear D. Germline CDR1 is SNHLY and CDR2 is FYNNEI. Between the trimmed V and J ends, which lost 11 bases and 0 bases, there was a span of 7 bases. The CDR3 is made up of 12 amino acids. CDR3 region: CASRSNTGELFF. DNA for the CDR3: TGTGCCTCTCGGTCGAACACCGGGGAGCTGTTTTTT.

The rearrangement uses TRBV12-3 or TRBV12-4 and TRBJ1-5; D not certain. Trimming stripped 5 bases from V and 7 bases from J, with 9 bases between. This CDR3 comprises 12 residues. CDR3 amino acids: CASSPWEQPQHF. For the CDR3, the DNA is TGTGCCAGCAGTCCTTGGGAGCAGCCCCAGCATTTT.